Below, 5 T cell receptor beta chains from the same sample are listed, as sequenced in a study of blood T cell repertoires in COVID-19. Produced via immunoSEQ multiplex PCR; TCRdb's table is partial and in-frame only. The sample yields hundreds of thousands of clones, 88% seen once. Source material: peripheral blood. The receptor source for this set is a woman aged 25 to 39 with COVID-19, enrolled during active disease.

The CDR3, as DNA: TGTGCCAGCAGTTACTCCAGGGAATTCAGCTATGGCTACACCTTC. It encodes CASSYSREFSYGYTF. This sequence joins TRBV6-2 or TRBV6-3 and TRBJ1-2; D might be TRBD1 (5 bases). The germline CDR1 and CDR2 sequences are MNHEY and SVGEGT. CDR3 length equals 15 residues. Trimming cost V 0 bases and J 4 bases, with 12 bases left between them.

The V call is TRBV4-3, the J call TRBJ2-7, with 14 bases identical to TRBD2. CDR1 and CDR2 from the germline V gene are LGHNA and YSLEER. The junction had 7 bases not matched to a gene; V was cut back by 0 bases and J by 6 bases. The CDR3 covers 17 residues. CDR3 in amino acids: CASSQETSGRAIFEQYF. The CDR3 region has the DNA TGCGCCAGCAGCCAAGAGACTAGCGGGAGGGCCATCTTCGAGCAGTACTTC.

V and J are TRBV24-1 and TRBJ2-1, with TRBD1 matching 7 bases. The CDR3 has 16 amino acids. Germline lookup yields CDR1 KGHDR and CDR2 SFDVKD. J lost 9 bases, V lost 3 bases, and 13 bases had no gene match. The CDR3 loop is CATSDETGLSHGEQFF. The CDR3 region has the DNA TGTGCCACCAGTGATGAGACAGGGCTCTCCCACGGTGAGCAGTTCTTC.

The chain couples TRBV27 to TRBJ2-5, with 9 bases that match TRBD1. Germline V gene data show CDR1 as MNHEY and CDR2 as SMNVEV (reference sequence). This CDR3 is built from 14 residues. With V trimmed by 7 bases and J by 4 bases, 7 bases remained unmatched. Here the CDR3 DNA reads TGTGCCAGCACTCTAGAGACAGGGGGAGAGACCCAGTACTTC. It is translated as CASTLETGGETQYF.

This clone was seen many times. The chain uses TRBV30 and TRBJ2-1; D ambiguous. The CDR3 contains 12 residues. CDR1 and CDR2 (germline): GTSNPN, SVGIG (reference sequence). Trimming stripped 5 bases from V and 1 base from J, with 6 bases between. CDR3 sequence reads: CAWAKSYNEQFF. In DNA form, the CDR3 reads TGTGCCTGGGCCAAATCCTACAATGAGCAGTTCTTC.